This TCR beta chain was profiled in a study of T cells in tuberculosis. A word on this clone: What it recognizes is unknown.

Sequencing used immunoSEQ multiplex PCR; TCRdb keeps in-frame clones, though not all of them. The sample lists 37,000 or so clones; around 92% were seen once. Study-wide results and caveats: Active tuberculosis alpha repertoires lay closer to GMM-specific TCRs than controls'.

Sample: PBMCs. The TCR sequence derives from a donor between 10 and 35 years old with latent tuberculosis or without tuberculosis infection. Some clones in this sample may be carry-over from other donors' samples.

Here the CDR3 reads CASSFKGVENTEAFF. CDR3 nucleotide sequence: TGTGCCAGCAGTTTTAAGGGGGTCGAGAACACTGAAGCTTTCTTT. The chain joins TRBV27 to TRBJ1-1; possible D gene TRBD1, 6 bases. This CDR3 contains 15 residues. The germline CDR1 and CDR2 sequences are MNHEY and SMNVEV (reference sequence). Trimming pared 3 bases from V and 1 base from J, leaving 12 bases between.